This TCR beta chain stems from a study of blood T cell repertoires in COVID-19. Background on the study: Sources were T cells, B-cell-depleted T cells, or PBMCs; the material itself was cDNA or gDNA.

Trimming left V 3 bases short and J 6 bases short, with 12 bases between. Germline V gene lookup returns CDR1 DFQATT and CDR2 SNEGSKA (reference sequence). The CDR3 runs to 12 residues. As processed by the authors: Scientists estimated how many nucleated cells there were by amplifying reference gene primers. The protocol was immunoSEQ multiplex PCR, while the TCRdb copy is restricted to in-frame clones and leaves out a portion. D and trimming were read from the DNA, whereas the V and J calls and clone size are those reported in that table. The data hold about 89,000 clones, with about 83% observed a single time.

The clonotype comes from a human donor in a cohort sampled during active COVID-19. The sequenced sample consisted of peripheral blood. This rearrangement joins TRBV20-1 to TRBJ2-7; no clear D. CDR3 in DNA: TGCAGTGCTAGTAAACTCCTCGGCGAGCAGTACTTC. Amino acid sequence: CSASKLLGEQYF.